The 25 T cell receptor beta chains below come from one sample, sequenced in a study of T cell responses to AZD1222 COVID-19 vaccine. The protocol was immunoSEQ multiplex PCR, while the TCRdb copy is restricted to in-frame clones and leaves out a portion. The repertoire holds 95,000 to 150,000 clones, with 80% to 95% as singletons. Sequencing was performed on peripheral blood, taken 28 days after the second AZD1222 dose. The receptors were gathered from an adult who received the AZD1222 COVID-19 vaccine.

As DNA, the CDR3 is TGTGCCAGTAGTATGAGCCTTTCGGGGGCCAAAAGCTATGGCTACACCTTC. This gives the protein CASSMSLSGAKSYGYTF. This chain joins TRBV19 and TRBJ1-2; weak D call: TRBD1 (6 bases). Looked up from germline, CDR1 is LNHDA and CDR2 is SQIVND (reference sequence). The CDR3 has 17 residues. Trimming took 3 bases from V and 4 from J, leaving 21 bases between them. Full variable domain (missing parts from reference TRBV19 and TRBJ1-2): DGGITQSPKYLFRKEGQNVTLSCEQNLNHDAMYWYRQDPGQGLRLIYYSQIVNDFQKGDIAEGYSVSREKKESFPLTVTSAQKNPTAFYLCASSMSLSGAKSYGYTFGSGTRLTVV.

The chain is built from TRBV5-1 and TRBJ1-6; D is possibly TRBD1 (6 bases). Germline V gene lookup returns CDR1 SGHRS and CDR2 YFSETQ. This CDR3 region has 16 residues. V lost 1 base, J lost 7 bases, and 15 bases lay in between. CDR3 loop: CASSLLGLGANSPLHF. The CDR3 DNA reads as TGCGCCAGCAGCTTGTTAGGGTTGGGGGCAAATTCACCCCTCCACTTT.

CDR3 sequence (DNA): TGCGCCAGCAGCTTGGACCCGCTCTCTGGAAACACCATATATTTT. Amino acid sequence: CASSLDPLSGNTIYF. The rearrangement links TRBV5-1 to TRBJ1-3, with D uncertain. The germline V and J ends were trimmed by 0 bases and 0 bases, with 7 bases remaining between them. The CDR3 has 15 amino acids. The germline V gene encodes CDR1 SGHRS and CDR2 YFSETQ. The whole variable domain, filled in from reference TRBV5-1 and TRBJ1-3, reads KAGVTQTPRYLIKTRGQQVTLSCSPISGHRSVSWYQQTPGQGLQFLFEYFSETQRNKGNFPGRFSGRQFSNSRSEMNVSTLELGDSALYLCASSLDPLSGNTIYFGEGSWLTVV.

This clone was recorded only once. This chain connects TRBV7-9 to TRBJ2-7, with D hard to call. Trimming took off 1 base at V and 0 bases at J, with 13 bases between the two ends. The CDR3 sequence is 16 residues long. Germline CDR1 and CDR2: SEHNR and FQNEAQ (reference sequence). The CDR3: CASSLDLWGSSYEQYF. CDR3 nucleotide sequence: TGTGCCAGCAGCTTAGATTTGTGGGGAAGCTCCTACGAGCAGTACTTC.

This clone has a single count. J is TRBJ2-3 and V is TRBV6-5; 9 bases agree with TRBD2. The V gene end was trimmed by 7 bases and the J gene end by 8 bases; junction bases not matched to a gene: 1. The CDR3 has 11 residues. CDR1 is MNHEY and CDR2 is SVGAGI in the germline V gene. In DNA form, the CDR3 reads TGTGCCAGCACAGCGGGGGGTACGCAGTATTTT. Amino acid sequence: CASTAGGTQYF.

The chain combines TRBV7-6 with TRBJ2-1; 8 nucleotides align to TRBD1. With V trimmed by 3 bases and J by 5 bases, 6 bases remained unmatched. The CDR3 is 15 residues long. Looked up from germline, CDR1 is SGHVS and CDR2 is FNYEAQ. CDR3 region: CASSFRQGQHNEQFF. CDR3 bases: TGTGCCAGCAGCTTCAGACAGGGGCAACACAATGAGCAGTTCTTC.

The table lists this clone with a count of one. The chain joins TRBV7-9 to TRBJ1-6; the D gene is possibly TRBD1 (5 bases). The germline V gene encodes CDR1 SEHNR and CDR2 FQNEAQ (reference sequence). The CDR3 has 14 residues. V lost 7 bases and J 7 bases, leaving 14 bases between the germline ends. CDR3 nucleotides: TGTGCCAGCAACACTGTAGGGGAGAATTCACCCCTCCACTTT. Its translation: CASNTVGENSPLHF.

This rearrangement joins TRBV6-5 to TRBJ2-7; TRBD1 agrees at 7 bases. The CDR3 contains 15 residues. V lost 7 bases, J lost 5 bases, and 14 bases stayed unmatched. The germline CDR1 and CDR2 sequences are MNHEY and SVGAGI. The CDR3 region is CASNKGASEWHEQYF. The CDR3 nucleotides are TGTGCCAGCAATAAGGGGGCGTCGGAATGGCACGAGCAGTACTTC.

A word on this clone: A read error may produce the germline difference seen at one junction end. The chain links TRBV5-6 to TRBJ2-5; a possible D gene is TRBD2 (6 bases). In germline, CDR1 is SGHDT, CDR2 YYEEEE. The CDR3 contains 13 residues. CDR3 DNA sequence: TGTGCCAGCAGCTTGGAGGAGCGGCGGGACGGTGACTTC. It translates to CASSLEERRDGDF.

The chain links TRBV5-4 to TRBJ2-1; 7 bases line up with TRBD2. After removal of 3 bases from V and 9 bases from J, the junction contained 9 bases not matched to a gene. Looked up from germline, CDR1 is SGHNT and CDR2 is YYREEE (reference sequence). The CDR3 is 14 amino acids. CDR3 bases: TGTGCCAGCAGCTCCGGGGGGTATACGGGTGAGCAGTTCTTC. This gives the protein CASSSGGYTGEQFF.

The rearrangement joins TRBV5-6 to TRBJ2-1; 11 bases are a match to TRBD2. With 4 bases clipped from V and 5 bases from J, the junction kept 11 bases outside the gene matches. The germline gives CDR1 SGHDT, CDR2 YYEEEE. The CDR3 has 17 residues. CDR3 loop: CASSPPPGLAVNNEQFF. The CDR3 DNA reads TGTGCCAGCAGCCCCCCGCCGGGACTAGCGGTTAACAATGAGCAGTTCTTC.

The V call is TRBV6-5, the J call TRBJ1-2, with 8 bases fitting TRBD1. Per germline, CDR1 MNHEY and CDR2 SVGAGI. The J segment lost 7 bases and the V segment lost 10 bases, leaving 8 bases of the junction unmatched. This CDR3 region has 12 residues. CDR3 nucleotide sequence: TGTGCCACAAAGCGGACAGGGCTTGGCTACACCTTC. Translating gives CATKRTGLGYTF.

The genes are TRBV5-4 and TRBJ2-7; D is perhaps TRBD1 (6 bases). Germline loops: CDR1 SGHNT, CDR2 YYREEE (reference sequence). The CDR3 spans 14 residues. The V end was cut by 2 bases, the J end by 3 bases, with 12 bases between. The CDR3 DNA is TGTGCCAGCAGCTTTCCGGGACAACGCTACGAGCAGTACTTC. It specifies CASSFPGQRYEQYF.

The rearrangement joins TRBV11-3 to TRBJ2-3, with D perhaps matching TRBD1 (6 bases). The CDR3 contains 13 residues. Germline V gives CDR1 SGHNT, CDR2 YENEEA. The V end was cut by 6 bases, the J end by 6 bases, with 13 bases between. CDR3 loop: CASSYTGSDTQYF. The CDR3 DNA is TGTGCCAGCAGTTATACAGGGAGCGATACGCAGTATTTT.

This rearrangement joins TRBV6-9 to TRBJ2-2; perhaps TRBD1 as D (6 bases). The V end was cut by 11 bases, the J end by 9 bases, with 22 bases between. The CDR3 spans 14 residues. Germline V gives CDR1 MNHGY, CDR2 SVAAGI. The CDR3 DNA is TGTGCCGCCGCCGGTCAGGGGATAGACCGGGAGCTGTTTTTT. Its translation is CAAAGQGIDRELFF.

J is TRBJ1-2 and V is TRBV18, with TRBD1 matching over 7 bases. The CDR3 extends over 13 amino acids. Per the germline V gene, CDR1 is KGHSH and CDR2 is LQKENI. V lost 3 bases and J lost 8; bases outside the gene matches: 6. The CDR3 here is CASSPGQERGYTF. CDR3 DNA sequence: TGTGCCAGCTCACCCGGACAGGAGAGGGGCTACACCTTC. The complete variable domain, with remaining parts taken from reference TRBV18 and TRBJ1-2, reads NAGVMQNPRHLVRRRGQEARLRCSPMKGHSHVYWYRQLPEEGLKFMVYLQKENIIDESGMPKERFSAEFPKEGPSILRIQQVVRGDSAAYFCASSPGQERGYTFGSGTRLTVV.

This sequence joins TRBV19 and TRBJ2-2; 8 bases are a match to TRBD2. The ends lost 4 bases at V and 0 bases at J; junction bases unmatched: 4. Germline CDR1 and CDR2: LNHDA and SQIVND (reference sequence). The CDR3 length is 16 residues. This CDR3 is CASSTSGGSNTGELFF. CDR3 nucleotides: TGTGCCAGTAGTACGAGCGGGGGCTCGAACACCGGGGAGCTGTTTTTT.

This clone was picked up one time. The rearrangement links TRBV7-8 to TRBJ2-3; no clear D gene. CDR1 and CDR2 from the germline V gene are SGHVS and FQNEAQ. The CDR3 covers 14 residues. V was shortened by 2 bases and J by 0 bases, with 6 bases between the two germline ends. The CDR3 nucleotides read TGTGCCAGCAGCTTAATACATAGCACAGATACGCAGTATTTT. It encodes CASSLIHSTDTQYF.

V gene TRBV27 combines with J gene TRBJ2-1; 10 bases fit TRBD1. Germline V gives CDR1 MNHEY, CDR2 SMNVEV (reference sequence). The length of the CDR3 is 14 residues. Trimming took 10 bases from V and 8 from J; bases not matched to a gene: 11. The CDR3 loop is CATFTRDRGDEQFF. CDR3 in DNA: TGTGCCACCTTTACCCGGGACAGGGGCGATGAGCAGTTCTTC.

The chain carries TRBV28 and TRBJ1-2; 7 nucleotides agree with TRBD1. The germline V gene has CDR1 MDHEN and CDR2 SYDVKM. There are 17 residues in the CDR3. The J segment lost 0 bases and the V segment lost 7 bases, leaving 14 bases of the junction unmatched. CDR3 amino acids: CASNPRQGGRSNYGYTF. As DNA, the CDR3 is TGTGCCAGCAACCCTCGACAGGGTGGCCGCTCTAACTATGGCTACACCTTC.

This chain joins TRBV18 and TRBJ1-2; perhaps TRBD1 as D (5 bases). The CDR3 totals 16 residues. Germline CDR1 and CDR2: KGHSH and LQKENI. V lost 6 bases and J lost 2, with 19 bases in between. CDR3 coding DNA: TGTGCCAGCTCCCAAAACCCCCCAGGGAACAACTATGGCTACACCTTC. It is translated as CASSQNPPGNNYGYTF.

J is TRBJ1-5 and V is TRBV6-2 or TRBV6-3; D unresolved. CDR1 and CDR2 from the germline V gene are MNHEY and SVGEGT. Trimming left V 5 bases short and J 2 bases short, with 16 bases between. This CDR3 region has 16 residues. CDR3 coding DNA: TGTGCCAGCAGTACCAGGTCAATTGCGGGCAATCAGCCCCAGCATTTT. Encoded protein: CASSTRSIAGNQPQHF.

The CDR3 DNA sequence: TGTGCCAGCTCACCCCACAGGGGGGAGGTCATGAACACTGAAGCTTTCTTT. This sequence encodes CASSPHRGEVMNTEAFF. This chain joins TRBV18 and TRBJ1-1, with 8 bases fitting TRBD1. CDR3 length equals 17 residues. V trimming: 3 bases; J trimming: 0 bases; junction bases outside the gene matches: 9. Germline-derived CDR1 and CDR2 are KGHSH and LQKENI.

V is TRBV6-1 and J is TRBJ2-7; D is unclear. Per germline, CDR1 MNHNS and CDR2 SASEGT. The CDR3 consists of 13 residues. Trimming left V 1 base short and J 6 bases short, with 10 bases between. Written as DNA, the CDR3 is TGTGCCAGCAGTGAAGGGTCCGTTGGCGAGCAGTACTTC. It specifies CASSEGSVGEQYF.

The CDR3 DNA sequence: TGCGCCAGCAGTGAGCCCACAGGGGGCAGGGGAAATTCACCCCTCCACTTT. This encodes CASSEPTGGRGNSPLHF. This chain links TRBV10-2 with TRBJ1-6; 9 bases map to TRBD1. The CDR3 is 17 residues long. V was clipped by 2 bases and J by 7 bases; unmatched bases: 9. Germline-derived CDR1 and CDR2 are WSHSY and SAAADI.